This TCR beta chain was obtained from a study of cytomegalovirus exposure and HLA in healthy donors. This CDR3 comprises 11 residues. V was clipped by 10 bases and J by 1 base, with 6 bases between them. Germline CDR1 is LNHDA and CDR2 is SQIVND (reference sequence). Some clones are missing from TCRdb's copy, which holds only in-frame ones; the method was immunoSEQ multiplex PCR. The sample lists over 45,000 clones, 90% occurring once. Source material: PBMCs. The chain combines TRBV19 with TRBJ2-3; no clear D gene. This receptor was identified in a man aged 18 to 35 in good health and CMV-seronegative. The CDR3 DNA is TGTGCCACTCGGGGCACAGATACGCAGTATTTT. Its protein is CATRGTDTQYF.